The 23 T cell receptor beta chains below all came from one sample that was sequenced in a study of control samples from healthy donors and cancer patients. Libraries were prepared by immunoSEQ multiplex PCR; TCRdb keeps only in-frame clonotypes and omits some of them. The table shows about 40,000 clones, with around 87% occurring only once. Input material: PBMCs. These receptor sequences come from a woman aged 55-70 years with lung cancer.

This chain uses TRBV2 with TRBJ2-3; D is unclear. V shed 5 bases and J shed 2 bases, with 11 bases lying between them. CDR3 length equals 14 residues. CDR1 SNHLY and CDR2 FYNNEI come from the germline V gene. The CDR3, as DNA: TGTGCCAGCAGTCCCGGAGCCGACACAGATACGCAGTATTTT. It encodes CASSPGADTDTQYF.

This chain uses TRBV9 with TRBJ2-6, with a tentative D call TRBD2 (6 bases). The CDR3 is 17 amino acids. Germline CDR1 SGDLS, CDR2 YYNGEE. V was pared by 4 bases and J by 2 bases, with 16 bases between. CDR3 coding DNA: TGTGCCAGCAGCCCGACCGGGGGATTCCCTGGGGCCAACGTCCTGACTTTC. It codes for CASSPTGGFPGANVLTF.

The V and J genes are TRBV9 and TRBJ2-7; 10 nucleotides match TRBD2. This CDR3 is built from 16 residues. Per the germline V gene, CDR1 is SGDLS and CDR2 is YYNGEE. Unmatched junction bases numbered 13, after V lost 4 bases and J lost 6 bases. CDR3 bases: TGTGCCAGCAGCCCGCGTTTTAGCGGGAGGCTTGGCGAGCAGTACTTC. The encoded protein is CASSPRFSGRLGEQYF.

The chain uses TRBV19 and TRBJ1-1; D remains unclear. This CDR3 has 13 amino acids. The germline gives CDR1 LNHDA, CDR2 SQIVND (reference sequence). V was cut by 4 bases and J by 3 bases, with 9 bases left in between. CDR3 coding DNA: TGTGCCAGTAGTAATGAAAGAGACACTGAAGCTTTCTTT. Its translation is CASSNERDTEAFF.

This clone was observed a single time. V and J are TRBV28 and TRBJ2-1; the D gene is possibly TRBD2 (6 bases). Germline values: CDR1 MDHEN, CDR2 SYDVKM. Trimming left V 6 bases short and J 3 bases short, with 15 bases between. There are 15 residues in the CDR3. CDR3 sequence reads: CASSRTTAIYNEQFF. CDR3 in DNA: TGTGCCAGCAGCCGGACTACCGCCATCTACAATGAGCAGTTCTTC.

This clone was seen just once. The genes are TRBV24-1 and TRBJ2-1, with 12 positions matching TRBD2. Germline loops: CDR1 KGHDR, CDR2 SFDVKD. The V segment lost 0 bases and the J segment 4 bases; nucleotides outside the gene matches: 6. The CDR3 length is 18 residues. The CDR3 DNA follows: TGTGCCACCAGTGATTTGCGGGCGACTAGCGGGGGTTACAATGAGCAGTTCTTC. The encoded protein is CATSDLRATSGGYNEQFF.

This clone was observed a few times. The chain recombines TRBV19 with TRBJ1-1; unclear D gene. The CDR3 spans 12 residues. Germline CDR1 reads LNHDA; CDR2 reads SQIVND (reference sequence). The V end lost 6 bases, the J end lost 6 bases, and 11 bases lay between the germline ends. The CDR3 loop reads CASSGPGAEAFF. CDR3 DNA sequence: TGTGCCAGTAGCGGGCCTGGGGCTGAAGCTTTCTTT. Together with reference TRBV19 and TRBJ1-1, the CDR3 gives the full variable domain: DGGITQSPKYLFRKEGQNVTLSCEQNLNHDAMYWYRQDPGQGLRLIYYSQIVNDFQKGDIAEGYSVSREKKESFPLTVTSAQKNPTAFYLCASSGPGAEAFFGQGTRLTVV.

This chain connects TRBV5-5 to TRBJ2-1; 8 bases are a match to TRBD1. Trimming took 0 bases from V and 10 from J; bases not matched to a gene: 3. The CDR3 consists of 13 residues. Germline V gene sequence: CDR1 SGHKS, CDR2 YYEKEE (reference sequence). The CDR3 loop reads CASSLGQGIEQFF. CDR3 in DNA: TGTGCCAGCAGCTTGGGACAGGGGATCGAGCAGTTCTTC. Together with reference TRBV5-5 and TRBJ2-1, the CDR3 gives the full variable domain: DAGVTQSPTHLIKTRGQQVTLRCSPISGHKSVSWYQQVLGQGPQFIFQYYEKEERGRGNFPDRFSARQFPNYSSELNVNALLLGDSALYLCASSLGQGIEQFFGPGTRLTVL.

The sample holds a few counts of this clone. The chain is built from TRBV6-1 and TRBJ1-4; 8 bases agree with TRBD1. CDR1 MNHNS and CDR2 SASEGT come from the germline V gene. Trimming took 5 bases from V and 7 from J; bases not matched to a gene: 6. The CDR3 has 14 amino acids. CDR3 sequence reads: CASSHGQGSEKLFF. In nucleotides, the CDR3 is TGTGCCAGCAGTCACGGACAGGGTAGTGAAAAACTGTTTTTT.

The rearrangement joins TRBV6-2 or TRBV6-3 to TRBJ2-5; D is unclear. The germline V gene encodes CDR1 MNHEY and CDR2 SVGEGT. The CDR3 sequence is 16 residues long. V lost 6 bases, J lost 1 base, and 18 bases lay in between. The CDR3 DNA sequence: TGTGCCAGCAGCAACGCTGCCTGGATGGCCCAAGAGACCCAGTACTTC. Protein sequence: CASSNAAWMAQETQYF.

The table lists this clone with a few counts. The chain has TRBV6-2 or TRBV6-3 and TRBJ1-5; unclear D gene. Germline V gives CDR1 MNHEY, CDR2 SVGEGT. There are 15 residues in the CDR3. V shed 5 bases and J shed 0 bases, with 11 bases lying between them. Here the CDR3 reads CASSPPRGSNQPQHF. CDR3 nucleotides: TGTGCCAGCAGTCCCCCTCGGGGTAGCAATCAGCCCCAGCATTTT.

This chain links TRBV2 with TRBJ2-7; D remains unclear. Trimming took 5 bases from V and 4 from J, leaving 6 bases between them. Germline V CDR1 and CDR2: SNHLY, FYNNEI. CDR3 size: 11 residues. The CDR3 nucleotides read TGTGCCAGCAGTTTACATTACGAGCAGTACTTC. Translation gives CASSLHYEQYF.

V usage is TRBV6-5 and J usage is TRBJ2-7; TRBD2 aligns across 11 bases. J gave up 5 bases and V 10 bases, and 7 bases lay outside the gene matches. The length of the CDR3 is 13 residues. The germline CDR1 and CDR2 sequences are MNHEY and SVGAGI. DNA for the CDR3: TGTGCCACACTAGCGGGGGTCGGAGACGAGCAGTACTTC. It is translated as CATLAGVGDEQYF.

CDR3 sequence reads: CASVTSRSGTSGTFYEQYF. The CDR3 coding sequence is TGTGCTAGTGTCACCTCGCGGAGTGGGACTAGCGGGACGTTTTACGAGCAGTACTTC. The chain links TRBV12-5 to TRBJ2-7; 13 bases match TRBD2. Germline CDR1 is LGHNT and CDR2 is FRNRAP. V dropped 7 bases and J dropped 4; count of bases not matched to a gene: 19. The CDR3 is made up of 19 amino acids.

V gene TRBV5-4 combines with J gene TRBJ1-1, with no clear D. The CDR3 loop spans 14 amino acids. Germline CDR1 and CDR2: SGHNT and YYREEE (reference sequence). The V end was cut by 0 bases, the J end by 5 bases, with 11 bases between. This chain's CDR3 is CASSLGADPTEAFF. DNA for the CDR3: TGTGCCAGCAGCTTGGGGGCAGATCCGACTGAAGCTTTCTTT.

The J gene is TRBJ2-1, the V gene TRBV6-5; TRBD2 matches 14 bases. The V gene's germline CDR1 is MNHEY and CDR2 SVGAGI. The CDR3 spans 14 residues. With V trimmed by 10 bases and J by 7 bases, 6 bases remained unmatched. The CDR3 DNA follows: TGTGCCACAATGGGACTAGCGGGAGTTAATGAGCAGTTCTTC. The encoded protein is CATMGLAGVNEQFF.

The genes are TRBV13 and TRBJ1-5, with 11 bases identical to TRBD1. This CDR3 spans 17 amino acids. Germline values: CDR1 PRHDT, CDR2 FYEKMQ (reference sequence). After removal of 4 bases from V and 6 bases from J, the junction contained 11 bases not matched to a gene. CDR3 coding DNA: TGTGCCAGCAGCTCCCGCCGGACAGGGGGCATCGGTCAGCCCCAGCATTTT. This translates into CASSSRRTGGIGQPQHF.

The chain employs TRBV10-3 and TRBJ2-5, with D perhaps TRBD2 (5 bases). Trimming removed 4 bases at V and 2 bases at J, with 11 bases between. Germline CDR1 is ENHRY and CDR2 is SYGVKD. The CDR3 is 14 amino acids. The CDR3 DNA is TGTGCCATCAGTGGGGGAGACTTGCAAGAGACCCAGTACTTC. Its translation: CAISGGDLQETQYF.

The chain has TRBV27 and TRBJ1-5; the D gene is possibly TRBD1 (5 bases). Germline values: CDR1 MNHEY, CDR2 SMNVEV (reference sequence). The CDR3 has 12 residues. V was clipped by 11 bases and J by 4 bases, with 12 bases between them. CDR3 sequence reads: CASGQGNQPQHF. For the CDR3, the DNA is TGTGCCTCGGGGCAGGGAAATCAGCCCCAGCATTTT.

CDR3 nucleotides: TGTGCCAGCAGTGTTTTTGCGGGAGGGAACACCGGGGAGCTGTTTTTT. This encodes CASSVFAGGNTGELFF. The genes are TRBV6-1 and TRBJ2-2; TRBD2 matches 8 bases. Germline values: CDR1 MNHNS, CDR2 SASEGT. The CDR3 consists of 16 residues. With 4 bases clipped from V and 1 base from J, the junction kept 5 bases outside the gene matches.

This clone was recorded only once. The V and J genes are TRBV19 and TRBJ2-1, with 8 bases identical to TRBD2. V shed 11 bases, J shed 8 bases, and the junction held 14 bases outside the gene matches. The germline gives CDR1 LNHDA, CDR2 SQIVND (reference sequence). This CDR3 region has 14 residues. Here the CDR3 DNA reads TGTGCCTCCCAAGGACTAGCTCAAGGTTATGAGCAGTTCTTC. Translation gives CASQGLAQGYEQFF.

This chain connects TRBV19 to TRBJ1-2; 11 bases fit TRBD1. CDR1 and CDR2 (germline): LNHDA, SQIVND (reference sequence). V was pared by 8 bases and J by 7 bases, with 21 bases of the junction left unmatched. The CDR3 extends over 18 amino acids. For the CDR3, the DNA is TGTGCCAGTGCCCCACTTCAATCCGGGACAGGGGGAGAAGGTGGCTACACCTTC. It yields the protein CASAPLQSGTGGEGGYTF.

The chain is built from TRBV12-3 or TRBV12-4 and TRBJ1-5; no reliable D call. The CDR3 is 13 residues long. Trimming removed 6 bases at V and 6 bases at J, with 12 bases between. CDR3 DNA: TGTGCCAGCAGGGCGATAGGGAGTCAGCCCCAGCATTTT. Amino acids: CASRAIGSQPQHF.